This TCR beta chain is drawn from a study of cytotoxic CD8 clonotypes in ibrutinib-treated CLL (dated by TCRdb to the early 2020s). In the study overall: The cohort had eleven to twelve relapsed/refractory and roughly 15 treatment-naive patients; about 17 were IGHV unmutated. Samples averaged approximately 250,000 productive templates and just under 95,000 productive rearrangements. Cryopreserved peripheral blood mononuclear cells were obtained prior to treatment, at the time of response, and at either disease progression or sustained remission. Response samples were taken after a median of 12 months on treatment, ranging from about 6 to 40 months. All remission and progressive disease samples were collected while patients were still receiving ibrutinib. Longitudinal samples were available for about 30% of the roughly 86 trial participants. Partial responses were observed in 24 patients and complete responses in 2; after a median follow-up of 68 months, remission was maintained in 15 or so patients and progression was observed in some twelve.

General conclusions and limits of the study: At baseline, clonality was higher than in age-matched healthy donors and showed a strong correlation with circulating CD8+ T-cell counts. Public clonotypes were found to be uncommon and were observed to contract or remain stable during treatment; the increase in clonality was shown to reflect expansion of private clonotypes at ibrutinib response. Clonality rose at ibrutinib response, remained stable during sustained remission, and dropped back toward baseline at progression. Sustained-remission and progressing patients did not have matched sampling times, and lymph node repertoires were not examined.

With regard to this clone: Its binding antigen is unknown. No much larger clonotype is one base removed from it; base qualities were not supplied.

A MiSeq instrument was used for deep resolution sequencing, which targeted depths ranging from 1 in 1 million up to 1 in 200,000 T cells, with coverage averaging 10x for each clonotype. The immunoSEQ hsTCRB Kit was used to generate the TCR beta libraries. Regarding the original processing steps: ImmunoSEQ Data Assistant and ImmunoSEQ Analyzer were used for data analysis, and V, D and J genes were assigned according to IMGT definitions. Clonality, which ranges from 0 to 1, was calculated as one minus the normalized Shannon entropy of productive rearrangement frequencies. Public clonotype analysis was restricted to overrepresented clonotypes comprising at least 0.05% of each patient's repertoire. Repertoires from some twelve age-matched healthy donors in immuneACCESS were used as clonality controls. TCRdb's version of the immuneACCESS table is confined to in-frame rearrangements and falls short of the full clone set. An unresolved V gene accounts for under half of the shortfall where checked; the remainder is of unknown origin. V and J calls and clone size follow that table, whereas D and trimming were derived from the DNA. Present in this sample are under 200,000 clones, roughly four fifths of which were seen just once. Clones ranked in the top ten supply less than 6% of the sample.

According to the study, the label for this sample's time point signals: approximately 25 months on ibrutinib. Roughly 2 micrograms of genomic DNA were extracted from cryopreserved PBMCs for TCR beta library preparation. Longitudinal blood samples from CLL patients on ibrutinib monotherapy were analyzed using high-throughput TCR beta sequencing. The patients took part in an open-label, single-center phase 2 trial of ibrutinib monotherapy. This TCR was recovered from a human donor with chronic lymphocytic leukemia. The sample was PBMCs, taken after 24 months of ibrutinib treatment.

The CDR3 protein sequence reads: CASSLRTAQETQYF. The DNA sequence is as follows: TGCGCCAGCAGCTTACGGACAGCACAAGAGACCCAGTACTTC. The rearranged segments are TRBV5-1 and TRBJ2-5; TRBD1 is a weak D gene call, 6 bases matching. In the germline V gene, CDR1 corresponds to SGHRS and CDR2 to YFSETQ. From the cysteine up to the phenylalanine, the CDR3 has a length of 14 residues. Of all the DNA, just the CDR3 is kept, 42 bases in frame from base 1. The trim is 2 bases for V and 2 bases for J, with a gap of 10 bases between the germline ends.